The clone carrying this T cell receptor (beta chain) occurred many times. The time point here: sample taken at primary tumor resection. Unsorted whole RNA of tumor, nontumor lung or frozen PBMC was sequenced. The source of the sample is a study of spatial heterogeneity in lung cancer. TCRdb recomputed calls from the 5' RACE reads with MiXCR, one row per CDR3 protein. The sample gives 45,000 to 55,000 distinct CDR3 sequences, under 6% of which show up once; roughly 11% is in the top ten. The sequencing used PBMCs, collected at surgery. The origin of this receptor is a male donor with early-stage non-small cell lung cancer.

The CDR3 sequence is CAWGPSDYEQYF. CDR3 in DNA: TGTGCCTGGGGTCCCTCCGACTACGAGCAGTACTTC. The rearrangement uses TRBV30 and TRBJ2-7; D is unresolved. Germline V lookup: CDR1 GTSNPN, CDR2 SVGIG (reference sequence). The CDR3 consists of 12 residues. The V and J ends lost 5 bases and 3 bases respectively, with 11 bases between them.